What follows are 16 T cell receptor beta chains derived from one specimen sequenced in a study of spatial heterogeneity in lung cancer. Overall study results and limits: Counts of expanded alpha and beta TCRs within tumors tracked the tumor nonsynonymous mutation count.

TCRdb redid the calling of the 5' RACE reads with MiXCR, one entry per CDR3 protein. Among roughly 2,500 distinct CDR3 sequences listed, 15% were seen once. Specified time point: sample taken at primary tumor resection. No cognate antigen is known for these TCRs. Material: lung tumor tissue, obtained at surgery. The receptors come from a female donor with early-stage non-small cell lung cancer.

This clonotype is categorized as medium-sized. The V call is TRBV20-1, the J call TRBJ2-3; tentative D call: TRBD2 (6 bases). The V gene's germline CDR1 is DFQATT and CDR2 SNEGSKA (reference sequence). Between the trimmed V and J ends, which lost 0 bases and 4 bases, there was a span of 14 bases. CDR3 length: 15 residues. The CDR3 DNA is TGCAGTGCTAGAGAGAGGGGACTCCCGTCAGATACGCAGTATTTT. Its translation: CSARERGLPSDTQYF.

This clonotype ranks as large. This chain links TRBV6-1 with TRBJ2-7; the D gene is possibly TRBD1 (7 bases). Deletions cut 2 bases from V and 4 bases from J, with 18 bases between. This CDR3 spans 16 amino acids. Germline V gives CDR1 MNHNS, CDR2 SASEGT. This CDR3 reads CASSEYGGTVVYEQYF. For the CDR3, the DNA is TGTGCCAGCAGTGAATACGGAGGGACAGTAGTGTACGAGCAGTACTTC.

This clonotype was detected only a few times. The V call is TRBV18, the J call TRBJ2-1; possible D gene TRBD2, 6 bases. Germline V CDR1 and CDR2: KGHSH, LQKENI. V was shortened by 2 bases and J by 7 bases, with 12 bases between the two germline ends. The CDR3 extends over 14 amino acids. The CDR3 reads CASSPGEGGNEQFF. The CDR3 DNA is TGTGCCAGCTCACCAGGGGAAGGAGGGAATGAGCAGTTCTTC.

This clonotype was seen repeatedly, ten times or more. The V and J genes are TRBV6-5 and TRBJ1-2; D call uncertain. V lost 4 bases and J lost 0, with 9 bases in between. Germline V gene sequence: CDR1 MNHEY, CDR2 SVGAGI. The CDR3 has 14 amino acids. For the CDR3, the DNA is TGTGCCAGCAGTTTATCAGCTACTAACTATGGCTACACCTTC. Translated, it gives CASSLSATNYGYTF.

By its share, this clonotype is large. The CDR3 spells CAIRAPGQGFEAFF. In DNA form, the CDR3 reads TGTGCCATCAGGGCGCCGGGACAGGGCTTCGAAGCTTTCTTT. The chain links TRBV10-3 to TRBJ1-1, with 9 bases lining up with TRBD1. Per germline, CDR1 ENHRY and CDR2 SYGVKD. V dropped 6 bases and J dropped 8; count of bases not matched to a gene: 10. CDR3 length: 14 amino acids.

In its sample, this clonotype ranks as medium-sized (0.01 to 0.1%). This chain joins TRBV29-1 and TRBJ2-2, with D maybe TRBD1 (5 bases). The CDR3 has 16 amino acids. CDR1 SQVTM and CDR2 ANQGSEA come from the germline V gene. Trimming cost V 5 bases and J 2 bases, with 18 bases left between them. CDR3 region: CSVKTQGGPNTGELFF. CDR3 in DNA: TGCAGCGTTAAAACCCAGGGCGGCCCCAACACCGGGGAGCTGTTTTTT.

This clonotype rates as medium-sized. CDR3 loop: CASSSRQNYQPQHF. CDR3 coding DNA: TGTGCCAGCAGCTCCCGACAGAATTATCAGCCCCAGCATTTT. The genes are TRBV5-5 and TRBJ1-5; D is perhaps TRBD1 (5 bases). The germline gives CDR1 SGHKS, CDR2 YYEKEE (reference sequence). CDR3 length: 14 residues. Trimming stripped 3 bases from V and 5 bases from J, with 12 bases between.

At least ten counts were recorded for this clonotype. One end of the junction does not line up with germline, which may come from a read error. This chain uses TRBV7-7 with TRBJ2-5; possible D gene TRBD2, 6 bases. Looked up from germline, CDR1 is SSHAT and CDR2 is FNYEAQ (reference sequence). This CDR3 spans 14 amino acids. The DNA of the CDR3 is TGTGCTAGCAGCTTATACGGGGGACAAGAGACCCAGTACTTC. This sequence encodes CASSLYGGQETQYF. The variable domain in full, with the rest retrieved from reference TRBV7-7 and TRBJ2-5, is GAGVSQSPRYKVTKRGQDVTLRCDPISSHATLYWYQQALGQGPEFLTYFNYEAQPDKSGLPSDRFSAERPEGSISTLTIQRTEQRDSAMYRCASSLYGGQETQYFGPGTRLLVL.

By share of the sample, this clonotype is medium-sized. The chain is built from TRBV27 and TRBJ2-1; D possibly corresponds to TRBD2 (5 bases). With 3 bases removed from V and 5 bases from J, the gap between germline ends came to 17 bases. The length of the CDR3 is 16 residues. Looked up from germline, CDR1 is MNHEY and CDR2 is SMNVEV (reference sequence). The CDR3 nucleotides are TGTGCCAGCAGTTTTGATATACGGGGTAGAAACAATGAGCAGTTCTTC. Encoded protein: CASSFDIRGRNNEQFF.

Within the sample, this clonotype is medium-sized. The V call is TRBV30, the J call TRBJ1-3; D remains unclear. V was shortened by 3 bases and J by 0 bases, with 6 bases between the two germline ends. The CDR3 extends over 13 amino acids. The germline V gene encodes CDR1 GTSNPN and CDR2 SVGIG (reference sequence). CDR3 nucleotides: TGTGCCTGGAGGGTACACTCTGGAAACACCATATATTTT. Translation gives CAWRVHSGNTIYF.

This clonotype is deemed medium-sized. This rearrangement joins TRBV11-2 to TRBJ2-6; tentative D call: TRBD2 (5 bases). This CDR3 is 15 amino acids long. Looked up from germline, CDR1 is SGHAT and CDR2 is FQNNGV. V lost 5 bases, J lost 0 bases, and 8 bases lay in between. CDR3 in DNA: TGTGCCAGCAGCCAAACTAGCTCTGGGGCCAACGTCCTGACTTTC. Encoded protein: CASSQTSSGANVLTF.

In its sample, this clonotype is medium-sized (0.01 to 0.1%). The CDR3 DNA reads as TGTGCCAGCAGCTCGACAGGGGGCCCCACCCGGTCTGGGGCCAACGTCCTGACTTTC. This gives the protein CASSSTGGPTRSGANVLTF. The J gene is TRBJ2-6, the V gene TRBV7-9, with TRBD1 matching 10 bases. Trimming took 4 bases from V and 1 from J; bases not matched to a gene: 10. CDR1 is SEHNR, CDR2 FQNEAQ, per germline (reference sequence). The CDR3 has 19 residues.

This clonotype rates as medium-sized. The rearrangement joins TRBV6-1 to TRBJ2-6; D gene ambiguous. The CDR3 is 17 amino acids. V was pared by 5 bases and J by 2 bases, with 16 bases between. Germline V lookup: CDR1 MNHNS, CDR2 SASEGT. This chain's CDR3 is CASSHKSGGTGANVLTF. The CDR3 DNA follows: TGTGCCAGCAGTCATAAATCGGGCGGTACTGGGGCCAACGTCCTGACTTTC.

In its sample, this clonotype ranks as large (0.1 to 1%). The chain joins TRBV5-1 to TRBJ1-1; D perhaps matches TRBD1 (5 bases). The CDR3 sequence is 16 residues long. CDR1 is SGHRS, CDR2 YFSETQ, per germline. V lost 4 bases, J lost 4 bases, and 20 bases lay in between. CDR3 loop: CASSPGDGTRPTEAFF. The CDR3 nucleotides are TGCGCCAGCAGCCCCGGGGACGGAACAAGACCCACTGAAGCTTTCTTT. Based on the CDR3 plus reference TRBV5-1 and TRBJ1-1, the full variable domain is KAGVTQTPRYLIKTRGQQVTLSCSPISGHRSVSWYQQTPGQGLQFLFEYFSETQRNKGNFPGRFSGRQFSNSRSEMNVSTLELGDSALYLCASSPGDGTRPTEAFFGQGTRLTVV.

This clonotype is medium-sized within its sample. The rearrangement joins TRBV5-1 to TRBJ1-4, with 9 positions matching TRBD1. The V and J ends lost 4 bases and 3 bases, in that order; junction bases with no gene match: 7. Germline loops: CDR1 SGHRS, CDR2 YFSETQ. CDR3 size: 16 residues. CDR3 residues: CASSLDRGEANEKLFF. DNA of the CDR3: TGCGCCAGCAGCCTGGACAGGGGAGAGGCTAATGAAAAACTGTTTTTT. Filled out from reference TRBV5-1 and TRBJ1-4, the complete variable domain reads KAGVTQTPRYLIKTRGQQVTLSCSPISGHRSVSWYQQTPGQGLQFLFEYFSETQRNKGNFPGRFSGRQFSNSRSEMNVSTLELGDSALYLCASSLDRGEANEKLFFGSGTQLSVL.

By its share, this clonotype is medium-sized (0.01 to 0.1%). The CDR3 DNA sequence: TGTGCCATCAGTGGGGGCAGCTACTATGGCTACACCTTC. It yields the protein CAISGGSYYGYTF. The chain is built from TRBV10-3 and TRBJ1-2, with D tentatively TRBD1 (5 bases). Germline CDR1 is ENHRY and CDR2 is SYGVKD. V gave up 4 bases and J gave up 3 bases, with 9 bases separating them. This CDR3 has 13 amino acids.